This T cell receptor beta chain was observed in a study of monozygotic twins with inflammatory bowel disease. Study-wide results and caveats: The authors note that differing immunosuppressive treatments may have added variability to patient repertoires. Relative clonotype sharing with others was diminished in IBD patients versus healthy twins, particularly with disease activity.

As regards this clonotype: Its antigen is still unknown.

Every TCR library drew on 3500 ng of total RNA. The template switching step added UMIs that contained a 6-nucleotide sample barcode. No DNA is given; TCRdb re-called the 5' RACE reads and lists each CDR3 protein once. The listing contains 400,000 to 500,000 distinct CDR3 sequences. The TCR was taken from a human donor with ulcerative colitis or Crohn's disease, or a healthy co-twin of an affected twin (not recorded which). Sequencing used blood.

CDR3 loop: CASSLAGSDNQPQHF. The J gene is TRBJ1-5, the V gene TRBV5-1. CDR3 length equals 15 residues. CDR1 is SGHRS, CDR2 YFSETQ, per germline. Looking up the rest from reference TRBV5-1 and TRBJ1-5 gives the full variable domain: KAGVTQTPRYLIKTRGQQVTLSCSPISGHRSVSWYQQTPGQGLQFLFEYFSETQRNKGNFPGRFSGRQFSNSRSEMNVSTLELGDSALYLCASSLAGSDNQPQHFGDGTRLSIL.